Shown below are 15 T cell receptor beta chains from a single sample sequenced in a study of blood T cell repertoires in COVID-19 (TCRdb year 2020). Library creation used the immunoSEQ multiplex PCR assay. TCRdb took over this immuneACCESS table, retaining in-frame rearrangements with V and J assigned. Such tables are incomplete; in checked studies, under half of the missing clones stem from an unresolved V gene, and the remainder is unexplained. In this sample the table shows some 100,000 clones, more than 75% of which occur a single time. The ten largest clones capture approximately 4.8% of the sample. The sequencing input was peripheral blood. All receptors come from a woman older than 75 with active COVID-19.

The gene calls are TRBV28 and TRBJ2-1, with 11 bases identical to TRBD2. Trimming at V came to 7 bases and at J to 5 bases, leaving 7 bases not matched to a gene. The length of the CDR3 is 15 residues. Germline values: CDR1 MDHEN, CDR2 SYDVKM. In nucleotides, the CDR3 is TGTGCCAGCACCGTTACTAGCGGGGGTAACAATGAGCAGTTCTTC. Translation gives CASTVTSGGNNEQFF. Based on the CDR3 plus reference TRBV28 and TRBJ2-1, the full variable domain is DVKVTQSSRYLVKRTGEKVFLECVQDMDHENMFWYRQDPGLGLRLIYFSYDVKMKEKGDIPEGYSVSREKKERFSLILESASTNQTSMYLCASTVTSGGNNEQFFGPGTRLTVL.

DNA for the CDR3: TGCGCCAGCAGCCCTGGAGAGCTAGCGGGAGGAGGGCAAGAGACCCAGTACTTC. It translates to CASSPGELAGGGQETQYF. The chain employs TRBV5-1 and TRBJ2-5, with 11 bases aligning to TRBD2. V lost 4 bases and J lost 2; bases outside the gene matches: 13. Germline CDR1 and CDR2: SGHRS and YFSETQ. The CDR3 totals 18 residues.

Of note for this clone: An end of the junction differs from the germline gene, which may be a read error. The V and J genes are TRBV15 and TRBJ2-2, with D possibly matching TRBD2 (5 bases). The germline V gene encodes CDR1 LNHNV and CDR2 YYDKDF (reference sequence). The CDR3 sequence is 18 residues long. The CDR3 DNA reads as TGTGCCACCAGCAGAGACGGACTCTCAAATACTCTGACCGAGGAGCTGTTTTTT. It encodes CATSRDGLSNTLTEELFF.

This sequence joins TRBV7-2 and TRBJ1-4; possibly TRBD1 for D (6 bases). Germline assignment: CDR1 SGHTA and CDR2 FQGNSA. This CDR3 has 15 amino acids. The germline V and J ends were trimmed by 5 bases and 5 bases, with 15 bases remaining between them. The CDR3 DNA sequence: TGTGCCAGCAGCCCCAGAGGGGGGGAGAATGAAAAACTGTTTTTT. This gives the protein CASSPRGGENEKLFF.

V gene TRBV2 combines with J gene TRBJ2-2; 10 bases line up with TRBD2. CDR1 and CDR2 (germline): SNHLY, FYNNEI. The J segment lost 7 bases and the V segment lost 7 bases, leaving 6 bases of the junction unmatched. The CDR3 totals 14 residues. The CDR3 spells CASTGLAVGGELFF. CDR3 nucleotide sequence: TGTGCCAGCACTGGACTAGCGGTGGGCGGGGAGCTGTTTTTT.

This chain connects TRBV5-1 to TRBJ2-7; 12 positions agree with TRBD2. CDR1 SGHRS and CDR2 YFSETQ come from the germline V gene. The CDR3 runs 15 residues. The trim removed 3 bases at V and 3 bases at J, leaving 4 bases unmatched. The CDR3 reads CASSSGLAGFYEQYF. The CDR3 nucleotides read TGCGCCAGCAGCTCCGGACTAGCGGGATTCTACGAGCAGTACTTC.

The gene calls are TRBV28 and TRBJ2-1; TRBD2 matches at 10 bases. CDR3 length: 14 residues. The ends lost 5 bases at V and 12 bases at J; junction bases unmatched: 10. The germline V gene encodes CDR1 MDHEN and CDR2 SYDVKM. The CDR3 reads CASSGRPTSGPQFF. DNA of the CDR3: TGTGCCAGCAGTGGGAGACCGACTAGCGGGCCGCAGTTCTTC.

This chain uses TRBV6-6 with TRBJ2-1; 7 nucleotides align to TRBD2. Germline values: CDR1 MNHNY, CDR2 SVGAGI (reference sequence). V shed 7 bases, J shed 9 bases, and the junction held 9 bases outside the gene matches. This CDR3 contains 13 residues. CDR3 in amino acids: CASIEGGPGEQFF. CDR3 DNA: TGTGCCAGCATCGAGGGAGGGCCAGGTGAGCAGTTCTTC.

The chain links TRBV4-3 to TRBJ1-6, with unresolved D. The CDR3 has 13 amino acids. Germline V gene lookup returns CDR1 LGHNA and CDR2 YSLEER. V was pared by 1 base and J by 7 bases, with 5 bases between. The CDR3 DNA follows: TGCGCCAGCAGCCAAGTCTTAAATTCACCCCTCCACTTT. Translated: CASSQVLNSPLHF.

To note about this clone: The sample contains more than one DNA sequence encoding this CDR3. J is TRBJ2-1 and V is TRBV28; 11 bases agree with TRBD2. In germline, CDR1 is MDHEN, CDR2 SYDVKM. The CDR3 contains 15 residues. Unmatched junction bases numbered 3, after V lost 2 bases and J lost 6 bases. CDR3 amino acids: CASSLRLAGGNEQFF. CDR3 in DNA: TGTGCCAGCAGTTTAAGGCTAGCGGGAGGCAATGAGCAGTTCTTC.

The chain joins TRBV7-2 to TRBJ2-7; no firm D call. CDR3 size: 13 residues. V was trimmed by 5 bases and J by 2 bases, leaving 10 bases between them. CDR1 SGHTA and CDR2 FQGNSA come from the germline V gene. The CDR3 sequence is CASSPQPPYEQYF. The CDR3 bases are TGTGCCAGCAGCCCACAGCCCCCCTACGAGCAGTACTTC. The full variable domain, completed using reference TRBV7-2 and TRBJ2-7, is GAGVSQSPSNKVTEKGKDVELRCDPISGHTALYWYRQSLGQGLEFLIYFQGNSAPDKSGLPSDRFSAERTGGSVSTLTIQRTQQEDSAVYLCASSPQPPYEQYFGPGTRLTVT.

This chain joins TRBV5-4 and TRBJ2-7; TRBD2 matches 11 bases. CDR1 is SGHNT and CDR2 is YYREEE in the germline V gene (reference sequence). V shed 3 bases and J 6 bases; nucleotides not matched to a gene: 8. The CDR3 has 15 amino acids. In DNA, the CDR3 is TGTGCCAGCAGCTACGATAGCGGGAGGGCCAGCGAGCAGTACTTC. This gives the protein CASSYDSGRASEQYF.

The chain uses TRBV12-5 and TRBJ2-3, with unresolved D. The CDR3 sequence is 13 residues long. Trimming removed 7 bases at V and 4 bases at J, with 12 bases between. Germline assignment: CDR1 LGHNT and CDR2 FRNRAP. The CDR3 region has the DNA TGTGCTAGTGCCCCCCCTGGGCCAGATACGCAGTATTTT. As protein: CASAPPGPDTQYF.

The gene calls are TRBV28 and TRBJ2-1; D is possibly TRBD1 (6 bases). Per germline, CDR1 MDHEN and CDR2 SYDVKM. The length of the CDR3 is 13 residues. Between the trimmed V and J ends, which lost 6 bases and 6 bases, there was a span of 12 bases. The CDR3 DNA follows: TGTGCCAGCAGCCTGACAGGTATCAATGAGCAGTTCTTC. It encodes CASSLTGINEQFF.

The rearrangement links TRBV18 to TRBJ1-1; TRBD1 agrees at 9 bases. The CDR3 sequence is 16 residues long. Germline V gene lookup returns CDR1 KGHSH and CDR2 LQKENI. After removal of 4 bases from V and 3 bases from J, the junction contained 9 bases not matched to a gene. The CDR3 spells CASSQNRGLGYTEAFF. In DNA, the CDR3 is TGTGCCAGCTCACAAAACAGGGGGCTGGGGTACACTGAAGCTTTCTTT.